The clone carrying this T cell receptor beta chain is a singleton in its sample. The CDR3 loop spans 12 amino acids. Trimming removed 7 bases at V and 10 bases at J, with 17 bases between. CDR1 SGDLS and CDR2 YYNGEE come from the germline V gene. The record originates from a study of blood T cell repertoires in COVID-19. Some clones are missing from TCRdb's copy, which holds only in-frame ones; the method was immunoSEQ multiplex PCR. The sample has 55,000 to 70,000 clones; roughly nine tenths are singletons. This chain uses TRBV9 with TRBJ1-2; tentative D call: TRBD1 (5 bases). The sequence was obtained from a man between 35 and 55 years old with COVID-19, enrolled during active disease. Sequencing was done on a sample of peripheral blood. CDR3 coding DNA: TGTGCCAGCGGTGTGGGGGGTAGAGACTACACCTTC. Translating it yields CASGVGGRDYTF.